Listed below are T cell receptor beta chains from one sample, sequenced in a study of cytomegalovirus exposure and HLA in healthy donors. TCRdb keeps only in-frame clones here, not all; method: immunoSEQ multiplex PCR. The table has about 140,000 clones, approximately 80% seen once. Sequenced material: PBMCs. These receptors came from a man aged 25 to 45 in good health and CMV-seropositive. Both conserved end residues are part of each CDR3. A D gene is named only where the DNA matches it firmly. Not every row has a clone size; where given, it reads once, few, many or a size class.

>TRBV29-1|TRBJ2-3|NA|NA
TGCAGCGTTGAAAGTCTTTCGGTGGCGCAGTATTTT
CSVESLSVAQYF
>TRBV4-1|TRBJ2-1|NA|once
TGCGCCAGCAGCCCCCTCCGGGGCTCCTACAATGAGCAGTTCTTC
CASSPLRGSYNEQFF
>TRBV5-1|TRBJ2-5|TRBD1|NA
TGCGCCAGCAGCTTGGCGCAGGGGGCGGAAGAGACCCAGTACTTC
CASSLAQGAEETQYF
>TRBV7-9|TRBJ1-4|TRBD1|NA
TGTGCCAGCAGCCTACAGACAGGGCGGGAAAAACTGTTTTTT
CASSLQTGREKLFF
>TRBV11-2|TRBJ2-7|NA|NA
TGTGCCAGCAGCTTAGGACCGGGCCTAAGGGGCGAGCAGTACTTC
CASSLGPGLRGEQYF
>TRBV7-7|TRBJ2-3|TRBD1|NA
TGTGCTAGCAGCCAGACAGGGGGCGGGGATACGCAGTATTTT
CASSQTGGGDTQYF
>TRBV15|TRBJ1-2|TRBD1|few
TGTGCCACCAGCAGAGAAATGGGGCGACAGGGGCATGGCTACACCTTC
CATSREMGRQGHGYTF
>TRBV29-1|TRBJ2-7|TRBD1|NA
TGCAGCGTTGAAGTAATCAACAAGGGGGACAGATCCTACGAGCAGTACTTC
CSVEVINKGDRSYEQYF
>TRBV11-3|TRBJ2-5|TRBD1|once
TGTGCCAGCAGCTTTGGACAGGCGCACCAAGAGACCCAGTACTTC
CASSFGQAHQETQYF
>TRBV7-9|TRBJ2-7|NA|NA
TGTGCCAGCAGCTGGAGGAATGAGCAGTACTTC
CASSWRNEQYF
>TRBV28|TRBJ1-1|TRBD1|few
TGTGCCAGCAGTTTGACAGGGGGCTTCCCTGAAGCTTTCTTT
CASSLTGGFPEAFF
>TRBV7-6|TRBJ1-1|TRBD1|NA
TGTGCCAGCAGCTTCGACAGGGAGACTGAAGCTTTCTTT
CASSFDRETEAFF
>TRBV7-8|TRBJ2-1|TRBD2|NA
TGTGCCAGCAGCTTAGTCCTAGCGGGAGGTTATGAGCAGTTCTTC
CASSLVLAGGYEQFF
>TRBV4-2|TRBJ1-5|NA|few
TGTGCCAGCAGCCAAGATCGGGGGGCGGATCAGCCCCAGCATTTT
CASSQDRGADQPQHF
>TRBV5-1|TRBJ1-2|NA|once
TGCGCCAGCAGTCCTGAGGGACTGGGTGGCTACACCTTC
CASSPEGLGGYTF
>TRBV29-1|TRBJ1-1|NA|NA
TGCAGCGCCCGGGGGAACACTGAAGCTTTCTTT
CSARGNTEAFF
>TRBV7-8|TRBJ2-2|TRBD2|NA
TGTGCCAGCAGCTTCGGGGGGTCGGGCACCGGGGAGCTGTTTTTT
CASSFGGSGTGELFF
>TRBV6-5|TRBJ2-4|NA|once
TGTGCCAGCAGCCCAATTGACAGCAAAAACATTCAGTACTTC
CASSPIDSKNIQYF
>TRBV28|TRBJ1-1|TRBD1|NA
TGTGCCAGCAGCCCCGGGACAGGGGACACTGAAGCTTTCTTT
CASSPGTGDTEAFF
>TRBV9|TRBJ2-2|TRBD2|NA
TGTGCCAGCAGCGCCGCCCCTCCAGGGACTAGCGGGGCTACCGGGGAGCTGTTTTTT
CASSAAPPGTSGATGELFF
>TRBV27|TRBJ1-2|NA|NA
TGTGCCAGCAGTTTAACAGGGTCTAGGGGCTACACCTTC
CASSLTGSRGYTF
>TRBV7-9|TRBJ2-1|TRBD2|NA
TGTGCCAGCAGTCCCTACGGGGGGATTGCGCGGGGTGAGCAGTTCTTC
CASSPYGGIARGEQFF
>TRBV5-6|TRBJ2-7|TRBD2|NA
TGTGCCAGCAGCTTGGGACTAGCGGGGGGTTCCTACGAGCAGTACTTC
CASSLGLAGGSYEQYF
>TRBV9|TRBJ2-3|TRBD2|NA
TGTGCCAGCAGCGCCTCACTAGCGGGAGGCACAGATACGCAGTATTTT
CASSASLAGGTDTQYF
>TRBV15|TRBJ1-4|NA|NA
TGTGCCACCAGCAGAGTACCCCGGACAGCTTATAATGAAAAACTGTTTTTT
CATSRVPRTAYNEKLFF
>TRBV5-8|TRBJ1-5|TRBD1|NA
TGTGCCAGCAGCTTAGGCGGGACAGGGCATCAGCCCCAGCATTTT
CASSLGGTGHQPQHF
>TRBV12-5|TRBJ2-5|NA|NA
TGTGCTAGTGGTTTGGTCAATCAAGAGACCCAGTACTTC
CASGLVNQETQYF
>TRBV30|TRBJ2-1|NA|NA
TGTGCCTGGTCAGGGTCCAATGAGCAGTTCTTC
CAWSGSNEQFF